This TCR beta chain was sequenced in a study of T cells in tumors after PD-1 blockade. The repertoire was sequenced with immunoSEQ multiplex PCR; TCRdb's copy has only in-frame clones and lacks some. The repertoire holds nearly 25,000 clones, around four fifths seen once, with less than 15% in the top ten. The germline V and J ends were trimmed by 6 bases and 0 bases, with 11 bases remaining between them. Germline V CDR1 and CDR2: SGHRS, YFSETQ. This CDR3 comprises 14 residues. This chain joins TRBV5-1 and TRBJ2-3; perhaps D is TRBD1 or TRBD2 (5 bases each). The specimen comprised PBMCs, sampled after anti-PD-1 treatment. This TCR came from a human donor with basal cell carcinoma. CDR3 bases: TGCGCCAGCAACCGGGACCAGAGCACAGATACGCAGTATTTT. Its protein product is CASNRDQSTDTQYF.